Following are 21 T cell receptor beta chains from one sample sequenced in a study of cytomegalovirus exposure and HLA in healthy donors. Both 60 Vbeta primers and 13 Jbeta primers went into the PCR. Assay used: immunoSEQ multiplex PCR; TCRdb lists only in-frame clones, some missing. The sample has around 200,000 clones; around 80% are singletons. The sample was PBMCs. These TCRs come from a man in his forties in good health and CMV-seronegative.

The chain employs TRBV2 and TRBJ2-2; D unclear. Trimming took 2 bases from V and 5 from J, leaving 12 bases between them. Germline V gene data show CDR1 as SNHLY and CDR2 as FYNNEI. This CDR3 region has 15 residues. This CDR3 reads CASSERGLKTGELFF. The DNA of the CDR3 is TGTGCCAGCAGTGAAAGAGGATTGAAGACCGGGGAGCTGTTTTTT.

The V and J genes are TRBV20-1 and TRBJ1-1; D perhaps matches TRBD1 (5 bases). This CDR3 is 11 amino acids long. V was pared by 3 bases and J by 11 bases, with 13 bases between. Germline V gene sequence: CDR1 DFQATT, CDR2 SNEGSKA (reference sequence). The CDR3 protein is CSASDSPEAFF. The CDR3 region has the DNA TGCAGTGCTAGTGACAGTCCGGAGGCTTTCTTT.

The V gene is TRBV27, the J gene TRBJ2-7; D unclear. The germline CDR1 and CDR2 sequences are MNHEY and SMNVEV (reference sequence). Trimming stripped 1 base from V and 4 bases from J, with 8 bases between. CDR3 length: 13 residues. The DNA of the CDR3 is TGTGCCAGCAGTTTATATCCGACTTACGAGCAGTACTTC. Residues: CASSLYPTYEQYF.

The genes are TRBV5-6 and TRBJ2-7; 7 bases match TRBD1. The V and J ends lost 3 bases and 5 bases, in that order; junction bases with no gene match: 11. Per the germline V gene, CDR1 is SGHDT and CDR2 is YYEEEE. The CDR3 covers 15 residues. The CDR3 DNA follows: TGTGCCAGCAGCTACCGGGACAGTAACAAAAACGAGCAGTACTTC. As protein: CASSYRDSNKNEQYF.

This chain joins TRBV5-1 and TRBJ2-7, with 8 bases fitting TRBD1. J lost 7 bases, V lost 2 bases, and 17 bases had no gene match. This CDR3 comprises 17 residues. CDR1 is SGHRS and CDR2 is YFSETQ in the germline V gene. In nucleotides, the CDR3 is TGCGCCAGCAGCTTATTAGGGGGACAGGCTACATCTCGTGAGCAGTACTTC. Translated, it gives CASSLLGGQATSREQYF.

This clone was detected a few times. This rearrangement joins TRBV29-1 to TRBJ1-3; D may be TRBD1 (5 bases). CDR1 and CDR2 from the germline V gene are SQVTM and ANQGSEA. V was cut by 6 bases and J by 6 bases, with 9 bases left in between. CDR3 length: 11 amino acids. The CDR3 sequence: CSVARENTIYF. CDR3 nucleotides: TGCAGCGTAGCCAGGGAAAACACCATATATTTT.

The chain combines TRBV29-1 with TRBJ2-2; D is unclear. The CDR3 runs to 12 residues. With 4 bases removed from V and 6 bases from J, the gap between germline ends came to 9 bases. Germline V gene data show CDR1 as SQVTM and CDR2 as ANQGSEA. This CDR3 is CSVVNSAGELFF. CDR3 coding DNA: TGCAGCGTTGTTAACAGTGCCGGGGAGCTGTTTTTT.

This chain connects TRBV19 to TRBJ2-2, with a tentative D call TRBD1 (5 bases). Trimming pared 1 base from V and 4 bases from J, leaving 10 bases between. Germline V gene lookup returns CDR1 LNHDA and CDR2 SQIVND (reference sequence). The CDR3 consists of 15 residues. CDR3 sequence (DNA): TGTGCCAGTAGTATAGCAGGGCGGCGCACCGGGGAGCTGTTTTTT. The encoded protein is CASSIAGRRTGELFF. Full variable domain (outside the CDR3, taken from reference TRBV19 and TRBJ2-2): DGGITQSPKYLFRKEGQNVTLSCEQNLNHDAMYWYRQDPGQGLRLIYYSQIVNDFQKGDIAEGYSVSREKKESFPLTVTSAQKNPTAFYLCASSIAGRRTGELFFGEGSRLTVL.

This chain joins TRBV7-9 and TRBJ2-4, with no clear D. CDR1 is SEHNR and CDR2 is FQNEAQ in the germline V gene (reference sequence). V was clipped by 4 bases and J by 0 bases, with 16 bases between them. The CDR3 sequence is 17 residues long. The chain's CDR3 is CASSSLQSNLAKNIQYF. Written as DNA, the CDR3 is TGTGCCAGCAGCTCTCTACAGAGTAACTTAGCCAAAAACATTCAGTACTTC.

CDR3 in DNA: TGTGCCAGCAGCAGACAGAGCTCCTACGAGCAGTACTTC. Encoded protein: CASSRQSSYEQYF. The rearrangement uses TRBV5-6 and TRBJ2-7; a weak D match, TRBD1 (5 bases). The germline V gene has CDR1 SGHDT and CDR2 YYEEEE. The V end was cut by 4 bases, the J end by 0 bases, with 8 bases between. This CDR3 region has 13 residues.

The chain combines TRBV6-6 with TRBJ1-2; 9 nucleotides agree with TRBD1. After removal of 4 bases from V and 3 bases from J, the junction contained 3 bases not matched to a gene. The germline V gene encodes CDR1 MNHNY and CDR2 SVGAGI (reference sequence). The CDR3 has 14 residues. The CDR3 spells CASSSGQGYYGYTF. CDR3 bases: TGTGCCAGCAGTTCGGGACAGGGATACTATGGCTACACCTTC.

This sequence joins TRBV28 and TRBJ2-7, with D possibly TRBD2 on 6 matching bases. V lost 5 bases and J 4 bases, leaving 15 bases between the germline ends. Germline-derived CDR1 and CDR2 are MDHEN and SYDVKM. The CDR3 length is 14 residues. CDR3 DNA sequence: TGTGCCAGCAGTAACCGCGGGAAGTCGTACGAGCAGTACTTC. Translation gives CASSNRGKSYEQYF. Filled out from reference TRBV28 and TRBJ2-7, the complete variable domain reads DVKVTQSSRYLVKRTGEKVFLECVQDMDHENMFWYRQDPGLGLRLIYFSYDVKMKEKGDIPEGYSVSREKKERFSLILESASTNQTSMYLCASSNRGKSYEQYFGPGTRLTVT.

V gene TRBV6-1 combines with J gene TRBJ1-1, with TRBD1 matching over 10 bases. The CDR3 is 14 residues long. Germline CDR1 MNHNS, CDR2 SASEGT. V lost 7 bases, J lost 11 bases, and 13 bases stayed unmatched. The CDR3 DNA sequence: TGTGCCAGCACTGCTTACGGACAGGGGGGAACGGCTTTCTTT. Protein: CASTAYGQGGTAFF.

The genes are TRBV7-8 and TRBJ2-1, with 8 bases that match TRBD2. The germline gives CDR1 SGHVS, CDR2 FQNEAQ. This CDR3 comprises 17 residues. J gave up 2 bases and V 4 bases, and 10 bases lay outside the gene matches. DNA of the CDR3: TGTGCCAGCAGCTCCGCATCGGGGGGGGGAACCTACAATGAGCAGTTCTTC. Amino acids: CASSSASGGGTYNEQFF. Full variable domain (rest looked up from reference TRBV7-8 and TRBJ2-1): GAGVSQSPRYKVAKRGQDVALRCDPISGHVSLFWYQQALGQGPEFLTYFQNEAQLDKSGLPSDRFFAERPEGSVSTLKIQRTQQEDSAVYLCASSSASGGGTYNEQFFGPGTRLTVL.

The chain couples TRBV4-3 to TRBJ2-7, with 7 bases lining up with TRBD1. Trimming took 5 bases from V and 3 from J; bases not matched to a gene: 4. The germline V gene has CDR1 LGHNA and CDR2 YSLEER. This CDR3 is 13 amino acids long. The CDR3 protein is CASSARTGYEQYF. The CDR3 coding sequence is TGCGCCAGCAGCGCTCGGACAGGCTACGAGCAGTACTTC.

This sequence joins TRBV7-6 and TRBJ2-7; 12 bases map to TRBD1. Germline CDR1 reads SGHVS; CDR2 reads FNYEAQ. Unmatched junction bases numbered 12, after V lost 5 bases and J lost 4 bases. The CDR3 spans 17 residues. The CDR3 is CASSPRDRGRERYEQYF. As DNA, the CDR3 is TGTGCCAGCAGCCCGCGGGACAGGGGGCGAGAAAGGTACGAGCAGTACTTC.

This rearrangement joins TRBV5-1 to TRBJ2-2; TRBD1 matches 8 bases. V lost 0 bases, J lost 1 base, and 5 bases stayed unmatched. The CDR3 contains 17 residues. The germline gives CDR1 SGHRS, CDR2 YFSETQ. CDR3 sequence reads: CASSLDPGGLNTGELFF. As DNA, the CDR3 is TGCGCCAGCAGCTTGGACCCAGGGGGCCTGAACACCGGGGAGCTGTTTTTT.

This clone came up once. This chain joins TRBV5-1 and TRBJ1-5, with D tentatively TRBD1 (5 bases). The CDR3 sequence is 14 residues long. Per the germline V gene, CDR1 is SGHRS and CDR2 is YFSETQ. Trimming removed 2 bases at V and 5 bases at J, with 11 bases between. The CDR3 DNA reads as TGCGCCAGCAGCTTTGGGGGAGGGGATCAGCCCCAGCATTTT. Its protein is CASSFGGGDQPQHF.

This sequence joins TRBV6-6 and TRBJ2-7, with D perhaps TRBD1 (6 bases). Trimming removed 8 bases from V and 0 bases from J, with 20 bases in between. The CDR3 runs to 16 residues. CDR1 and CDR2 from the germline V gene are MNHNY and SVGAGI (reference sequence). The CDR3 reads CASGVNREYSSYEQYF. The CDR3 DNA reads as TGTGCCAGCGGGGTAAACAGGGAATACTCCTCCTACGAGCAGTACTTC.

In its sample, this clone was seen once. This chain connects TRBV4-2 to TRBJ2-1; TRBD1 aligns across 10 bases. Germline CDR1 LGHNA, CDR2 YNFKEQ. This CDR3 region has 16 residues. V shed 1 base, J shed 9 bases, and the junction held 9 bases outside the gene matches. The CDR3 coding sequence is TGTGCCAGCAGCCAAGGCGGGACAGGGGTTATCGGTGAGCAGTTCTTC. Translated: CASSQGGTGVIGEQFF.

The CDR3 DNA reads TGTGCCAGCAGCCTGGGACTAGGTCGGGATGAGCAGTTCTTC. This translates into CASSLGLGRDEQFF. The genes are TRBV5-6 and TRBJ2-1; the match to TRBD2 covers 8 bases. This CDR3 region has 14 residues. Unmatched junction bases numbered 8, after V lost 4 bases and J lost 8 bases. CDR1 and CDR2 (germline): SGHDT, YYEEEE.